The 17 T cell receptor beta chains presented below share a single source sample, sequenced in a study of blood T cell repertoires in COVID-19. Generated by immunoSEQ multiplex PCR, the TCRdb table keeps only in-frame clones and is missing some. The sample includes over 150,000 clones, roughly 84% of them seen just once. The sample comprised peripheral blood. These receptors were taken from a woman older than 75 with active or convalescent COVID-19.

The chain carries TRBV11-3 and TRBJ2-7; no firm D call. Trimming cost V 0 bases and J 6 bases, with 9 bases left between them. From germline, CDR1 is SGHNT and CDR2 YENEEA. There are 13 residues in the CDR3. CDR3: CASSLDMISEQYF. The DNA of the CDR3 is TGTGCCAGCAGCTTAGATATGATTAGCGAGCAGTACTTC. The full variable domain, in which reference TRBV11-3 and TRBJ2-7 provide the parts outside the CDR3, is EAGVVQSPRYKIIEKKQPVAFWCNPISGHNTLYWYLQNLGQGPELLIRYENEEAVDDSQLPKDRFSAERLKGVDSTLKIQPAELGDSAVYLCASSLDMISEQYFGPGTRLTVT.

This clone has only one observation. The genes are TRBV9 and TRBJ2-7; tentatively, D is TRBD1 (6 bases). Germline CDR1 SGDLS, CDR2 YYNGEE. The CDR3 covers 13 residues. Trimming removed 0 bases from V and 2 bases from J, with 6 bases in between. The CDR3 bases are TGTGCCAGCAGCGTAGAGGGGGCCTACGAGCAGTACTTC. Residues: CASSVEGAYEQYF. Supplemented by reference TRBV9 and TRBJ2-7, the full variable domain reads DSGVTQTPKHLITATGQRVTLRCSPRSGDLSVYWYQQSLDQGLQFLIQYYNGEERAKGNILERFSAQQFPDLHSELNLSSLELGDSALYFCASSVEGAYEQYFGPGTRLTVT.

Remarks on this clone: Given the absence of the conserved phenylalanine or tryptophan at the CDR3 end, a read error is likely. It is unclear where the CDR3 begins or ends on the DNA, so no DNA is shown, and the CDR3 is as TCRdb lists it. V and J are TRBV11-2 and TRBJ2-7; the D segment call TRBD2 is taken from the table without a DNA check. The CDR3 length equals 9 residues, ends included. Germline assignment: CDR1 SGHAT and CDR2 FQNNGV. CDR3 region: CASSSSLEL.

V gene TRBV2 combines with J gene TRBJ2-3, with TRBD1 identical over 9 bases. This CDR3 has 18 amino acids. Germline lookup yields CDR1 SNHLY and CDR2 FYNNEI. J gave up 0 bases and V 2 bases, and 9 bases lay outside the gene matches. DNA for the CDR3: TGTGCCAGCAGTGAATACGGGACAGGGTTCACTAGCACAGATACGCAGTATTTT. It translates to CASSEYGTGFTSTDTQYF.

The chain recombines TRBV18 with TRBJ2-1; 7 bases line up with TRBD1. The germline V gene has CDR1 KGHSH and CDR2 LQKENI. V dropped 2 bases and J dropped 6; count of bases not matched to a gene: 7. This CDR3 comprises 15 residues. This chain's CDR3 is CASSPSITGANEQFF. CDR3 DNA: TGTGCCAGCTCACCATCGATTACAGGGGCCAATGAGCAGTTCTTC.

The chain has TRBV18 and TRBJ1-1; 9 positions agree with TRBD1. V lost 4 bases to trimming and J lost 1 base; unmatched junction nucleotides: 4. This CDR3 has 15 residues. CDR1 KGHSH and CDR2 LQKENI come from the germline V gene. CDR3 sequence: CASSLDRGRNTEAFF. Written as DNA, the CDR3 is TGTGCCAGCTCACTGGACAGGGGTCGGAACACTGAAGCTTTCTTT.

The chain recombines TRBV2 with TRBJ1-1; 10 positions match TRBD1. CDR1 and CDR2 (germline): SNHLY, FYNNEI. The CDR3 is made up of 14 amino acids. The trim removed 5 bases at V and 6 bases at J, leaving 6 bases unmatched. The CDR3 is CASSLTGGNSEAFF. The CDR3, as DNA: TGTGCCAGCAGTCTGACAGGGGGCAACTCTGAAGCTTTCTTT.

This clone appeared once. The gene calls are TRBV12-5 and TRBJ2-1; 9 bases agree with TRBD1. Germline V gene lookup returns CDR1 LGHNT and CDR2 FRNRAP. This CDR3 is 16 amino acids long. Unmatched junction bases numbered 9, after V lost 2 bases and J lost 7 bases. Written as DNA, the CDR3 is TGTGCTAGTGGTTTGCCACCTGGGACAGGGCGGAATGAGCAGTTCTTC. It translates to CASGLPPGTGRNEQFF.

The chain uses TRBV18 and TRBJ2-1; the D is unclear. Deletions cut 4 bases from V and 3 bases from J, with 13 bases between. The CDR3 loop spans 15 amino acids. Germline CDR1 reads KGHSH; CDR2 reads LQKENI. The CDR3 bases are TGTGCCAGCTCACAAAGCCAACCACTCTACAATGAGCAGTTCTTC. Amino acids: CASSQSQPLYNEQFF.

The V gene is TRBV5-1, the J gene TRBJ2-3; 7 bases map to TRBD1. With V trimmed by 0 bases and J by 3 bases, 7 bases remained unmatched. The CDR3 spans 16 residues. The germline CDR1 and CDR2 sequences are SGHRS and YFSETQ. The CDR3 coding sequence is TGCGCCAGCAGCTTGGACGCGGCAGGGGGAACAGATACGCAGTATTTT. Amino acids: CASSLDAAGGTDTQYF.

The chain couples TRBV7-9 to TRBJ2-1; TRBD1 agrees at 10 bases. The germline V gene has CDR1 SEHNR and CDR2 FQNEAQ (reference sequence). Trimming at V came to 4 bases and at J to 4 bases, leaving 7 bases not matched to a gene. The CDR3 length is 16 residues. DNA for the CDR3: TGTGCCAGCAGCTCCGGGGGACAGGGGCGGTACAATGAGCAGTTCTTC. Protein: CASSSGGQGRYNEQFF.

This clone was seen only a few times. This sequence joins TRBV3-1 (or the pseudogene TRBV3-2) and TRBJ2-7; tentatively, D is TRBD2 (6 bases). Germline V gene lookup returns CDR1 LGHDT and CDR2 YNNKEL (reference sequence). CDR3 length: 13 residues. Trimming took off 1 base at V and 5 bases at J, with 9 bases between the two ends. In nucleotides, the CDR3 is TGTGCCAGCAGCCAAGGCGGGGTCCACGAGCAGTACTTC. The encoded protein is CASSQGGVHEQYF.

The chain couples TRBV6-5 to TRBJ2-1, with 7 nucleotides matching TRBD1. Losses at the gene ends were 6 bases for V and 8 bases for J; bases not matched to a gene: 10. Looked up from germline, CDR1 is MNHEY and CDR2 is SVGAGI. The CDR3 is 14 residues long. The CDR3 nucleotides read TGTGCCAGCAGCCGGACAGGAGCTACGGATGAGCAGTTCTTC. It specifies CASSRTGATDEQFF.

The V gene is TRBV28, the J gene TRBJ2-1; 10 nucleotides align to TRBD2. This CDR3 spans 15 amino acids. After removal of 6 bases from V and 7 bases from J, the junction contained 9 bases not matched to a gene. Germline CDR1 MDHEN, CDR2 SYDVKM. In DNA form, the CDR3 reads TGTGCCAGCAGAAGACCGGGACTAGCGAAAAATGAGCAGTTCTTC. Amino acids: CASRRPGLAKNEQFF.

The rearrangement links TRBV5-1 to TRBJ1-5; weak D call: TRBD1 (5 bases). This CDR3 spans 14 amino acids. The germline gives CDR1 SGHRS, CDR2 YFSETQ. With 4 bases removed from V and 7 bases from J, the gap between germline ends came to 15 bases. DNA of the CDR3: TGCGCCAGCAGCGCCGGGACGGGAGAGCAGCCCCAGCATTTT. Translated: CASSAGTGEQPQHF.

V gene TRBV28 combines with J gene TRBJ2-5, with 9 bases identical to TRBD2. The trim removed 5 bases at V and 4 bases at J, leaving 14 bases unmatched. This CDR3 is built from 17 residues. The germline V gene encodes CDR1 MDHEN and CDR2 SYDVKM. The CDR3 region is CASSPYGSGSGRETQYF. As DNA, the CDR3 is TGTGCCAGCAGTCCCTATGGTAGCGGGAGTGGAAGAGAGACCCAGTACTTC.

This clone was counted a single time. The chain employs TRBV20-1 and TRBJ1-1; no clear D. Germline V lookup: CDR1 DFQATT, CDR2 SNEGSKA (reference sequence). V lost 3 bases and J 5 bases, leaving 7 bases between the germline ends. The CDR3 contains 11 residues. The CDR3, as DNA: TGCAGTGCTAGTCGCAGGACTGAAGCTTTCTTT. Translated: CSASRRTEAFF.